This TCR beta chain came from a study of identical twins. Each CDR3 protein gets one entry after TCRdb re-called the 5' RACE reads with MiXCR. The sample has 1.5 million or so distinct CDR3 sequences; about 32% are singletons. This CDR3 comprises 18 residues. Trimming removed 4 bases from V and 3 bases from J; junction bases left unmatched: 18. Germline values: CDR1 DFQATT, CDR2 SNEGSKA (reference sequence). The genes are TRBV20-1 and TRBJ2-1, with TRBD2 matching over 7 bases. This TCR was recovered from a newborn girl in good health. Sequences were obtained from cord blood. CDR3 DNA: TGCAGTGCTATCCGGGACTACGCGAAGGTGGGAGTCTACAATGAGCAGTTCTTC. This gives the protein CSAIRDYAKVGVYNEQFF.